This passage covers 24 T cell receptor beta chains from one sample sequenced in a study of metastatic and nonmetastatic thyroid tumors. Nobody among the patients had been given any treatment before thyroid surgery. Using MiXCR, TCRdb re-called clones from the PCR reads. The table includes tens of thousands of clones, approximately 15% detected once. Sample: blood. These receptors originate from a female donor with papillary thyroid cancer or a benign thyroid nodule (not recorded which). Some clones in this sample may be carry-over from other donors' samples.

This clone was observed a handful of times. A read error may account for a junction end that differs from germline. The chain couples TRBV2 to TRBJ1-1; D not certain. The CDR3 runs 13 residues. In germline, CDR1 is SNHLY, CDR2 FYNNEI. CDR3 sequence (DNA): TGTGCCAACAGTGCAAGTCCCAACACTGAAGCCTTCTTT. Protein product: CANSASPNTEAFF.

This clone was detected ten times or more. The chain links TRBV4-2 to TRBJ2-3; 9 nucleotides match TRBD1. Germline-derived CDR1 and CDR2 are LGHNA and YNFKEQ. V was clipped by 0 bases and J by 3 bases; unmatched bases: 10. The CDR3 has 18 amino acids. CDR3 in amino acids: CASSQDLKGQGGTDTQYF. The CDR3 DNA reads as TGTGCCAGCAGCCAAGATCTAAAGGGACAGGGCGGGACAGATACGCAGTATTTT.

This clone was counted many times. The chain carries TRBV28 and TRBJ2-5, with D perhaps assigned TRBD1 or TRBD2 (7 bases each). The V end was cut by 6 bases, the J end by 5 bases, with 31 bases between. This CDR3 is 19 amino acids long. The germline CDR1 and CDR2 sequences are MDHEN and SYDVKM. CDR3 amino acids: CASSHFYAAGGDLLETQYF. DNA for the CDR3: TGTGCCAGCAGCCACTTTTACGCGGCAGGGGGGGATTTGTTGGAGACCCAGTACTTC.

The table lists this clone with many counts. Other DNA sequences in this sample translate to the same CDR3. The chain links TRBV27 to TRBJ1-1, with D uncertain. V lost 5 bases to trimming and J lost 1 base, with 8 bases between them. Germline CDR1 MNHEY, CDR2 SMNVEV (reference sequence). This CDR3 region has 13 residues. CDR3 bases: TGTGCCAGCAGTCTTTTCAGGAACACTGAAGCTTTCTTT. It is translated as CASSLFRNTEAFF.

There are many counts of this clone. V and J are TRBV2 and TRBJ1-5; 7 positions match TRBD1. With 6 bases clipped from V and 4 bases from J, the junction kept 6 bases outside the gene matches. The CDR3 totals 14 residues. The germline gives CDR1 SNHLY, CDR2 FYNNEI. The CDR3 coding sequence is TGTGCCAGCAGCGGTATACAGGGGAATCAGCCCCAGCATTTT. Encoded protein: CASSGIQGNQPQHF. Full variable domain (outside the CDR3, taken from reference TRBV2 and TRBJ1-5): EPEVTQTPSHQVTQMGQEVILRCVPISNHLYFYWYRQILGQKVEFLVSFYNNEISEKSEIFDDQFSVERPDGSNFTLKIRSTKLEDSAMYFCASSGIQGNQPQHFGDGTRLSIL.

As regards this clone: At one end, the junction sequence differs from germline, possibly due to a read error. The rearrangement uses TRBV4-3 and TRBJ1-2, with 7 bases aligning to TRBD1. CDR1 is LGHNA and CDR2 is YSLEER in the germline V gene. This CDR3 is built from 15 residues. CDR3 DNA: TGCGCCAGCAGTCAAGGCCCCGACAGGGTCTATGGCTACACCTTC. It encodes CASSQGPDRVYGYTF.

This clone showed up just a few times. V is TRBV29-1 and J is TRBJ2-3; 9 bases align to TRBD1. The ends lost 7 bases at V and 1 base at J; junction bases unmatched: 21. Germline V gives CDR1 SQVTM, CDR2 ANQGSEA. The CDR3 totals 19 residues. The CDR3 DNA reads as TGCAGCGCATCCGACAGGGGGGATCCTCGGAGACGGCGCACAGATACGCAGTATTTT. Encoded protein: CSASDRGDPRRRRTDTQYF.

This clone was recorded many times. The chain's CDR3 is CSARELGTAASTDTQYF. The DNA of the CDR3 is TGCAGTGCTAGAGAGTTGGGTACGGCAGCTAGCACAGATACGCAGTATTTT. The chain combines TRBV20-1 with TRBJ2-3, with D uncertain. The ends were cut back, 0 bases at V and 0 bases at J, with 16 bases in the middle. The CDR3 is made up of 17 amino acids. The germline V gene encodes CDR1 DFQATT and CDR2 SNEGSKA (reference sequence).

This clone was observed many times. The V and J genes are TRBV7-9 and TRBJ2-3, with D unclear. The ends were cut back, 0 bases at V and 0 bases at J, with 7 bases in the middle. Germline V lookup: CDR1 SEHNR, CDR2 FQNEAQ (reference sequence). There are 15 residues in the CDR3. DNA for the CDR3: TGTGCCAGCAGCTTAGCGTCAGCTAGCACAGATACGCAGTATTTT. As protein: CASSLASASTDTQYF.

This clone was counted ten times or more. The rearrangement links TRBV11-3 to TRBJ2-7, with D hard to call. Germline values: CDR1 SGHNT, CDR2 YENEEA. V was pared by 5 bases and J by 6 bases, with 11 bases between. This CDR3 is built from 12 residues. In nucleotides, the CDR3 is TGTGCCAGCAGCACTGCCCTCTCCGAGCAGTACTTC. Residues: CASSTALSEQYF.

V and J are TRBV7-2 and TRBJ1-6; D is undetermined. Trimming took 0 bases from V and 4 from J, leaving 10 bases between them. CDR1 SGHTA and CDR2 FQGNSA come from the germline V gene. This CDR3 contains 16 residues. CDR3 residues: CASSLAFGNYNSPLHF. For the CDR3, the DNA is TGTGCCAGCAGCTTAGCGTTCGGGAATTATAATTCACCCCTCCACTTT.

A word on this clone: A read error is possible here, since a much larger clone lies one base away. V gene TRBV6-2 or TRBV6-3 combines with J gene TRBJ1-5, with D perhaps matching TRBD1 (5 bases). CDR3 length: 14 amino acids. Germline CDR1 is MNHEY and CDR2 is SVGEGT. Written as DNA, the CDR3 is TGTGCCAGCAGGGCACGGGGGGTAAATCAGCCCCGGCATTTT. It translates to CASRARGVNQPRHF.

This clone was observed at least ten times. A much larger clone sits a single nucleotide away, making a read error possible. CDR3 protein: CACSIANNEQFF. Written as DNA, the CDR3 is TGTGCCTGTAGTATAGCAAACAATGAGCAGTTCTTC. J is TRBJ2-1 and V is TRBV19; no reliable D call. The CDR3 totals 12 residues. Per germline, CDR1 LNHDA and CDR2 SQIVND (reference sequence).

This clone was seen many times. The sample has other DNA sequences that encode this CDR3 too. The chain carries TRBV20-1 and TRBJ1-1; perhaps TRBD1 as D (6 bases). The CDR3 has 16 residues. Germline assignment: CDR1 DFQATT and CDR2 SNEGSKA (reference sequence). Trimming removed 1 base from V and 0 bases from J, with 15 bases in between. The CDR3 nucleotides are TGCAGTGCTAGAGCCAGAGGGGGGCGGGTGAACACTGAAGCTTTCTTT. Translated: CSARARGGRVNTEAFF.

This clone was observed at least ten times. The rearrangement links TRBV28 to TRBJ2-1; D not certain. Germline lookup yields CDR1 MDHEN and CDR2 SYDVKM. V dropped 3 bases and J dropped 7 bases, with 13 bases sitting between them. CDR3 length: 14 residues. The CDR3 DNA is TGTGCCAGCAGTTTCTACCTCGATTCTAATGAGCAGTTCTTC. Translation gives CASSFYLDSNEQFF.

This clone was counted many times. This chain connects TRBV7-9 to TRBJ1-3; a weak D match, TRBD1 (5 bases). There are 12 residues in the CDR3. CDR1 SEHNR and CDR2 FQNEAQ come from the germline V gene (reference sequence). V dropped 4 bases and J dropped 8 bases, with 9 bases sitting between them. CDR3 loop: CASSWGGDTIYF. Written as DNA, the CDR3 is TGTGCCAGCAGCTGGGGAGGGGACACCATATATTTT.

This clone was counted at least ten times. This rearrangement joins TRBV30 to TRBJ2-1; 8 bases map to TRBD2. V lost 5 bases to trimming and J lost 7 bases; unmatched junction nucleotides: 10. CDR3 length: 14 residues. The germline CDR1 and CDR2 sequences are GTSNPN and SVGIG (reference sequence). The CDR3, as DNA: TGTGCCTGGTCTATCAGCGGGAGCCAAAATGAGCAGTTCTTC. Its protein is CAWSISGSQNEQFF.

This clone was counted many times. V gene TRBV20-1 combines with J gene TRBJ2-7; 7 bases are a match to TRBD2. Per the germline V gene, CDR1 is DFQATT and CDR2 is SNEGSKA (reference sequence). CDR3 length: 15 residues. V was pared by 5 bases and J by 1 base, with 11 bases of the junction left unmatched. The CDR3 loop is CSALPATGGSYEQYF. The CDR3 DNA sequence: TGCAGTGCTCTACCTGCAACGGGAGGTTCCTACGAGCAGTACTTC.

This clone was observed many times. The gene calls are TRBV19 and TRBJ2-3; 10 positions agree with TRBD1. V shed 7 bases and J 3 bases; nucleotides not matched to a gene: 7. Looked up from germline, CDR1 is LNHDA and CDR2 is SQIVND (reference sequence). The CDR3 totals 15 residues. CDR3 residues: CASTWTGGGTDTQYF. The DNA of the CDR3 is TGTGCCAGTACCTGGACAGGGGGTGGTACAGATACGCAGTATTTT.

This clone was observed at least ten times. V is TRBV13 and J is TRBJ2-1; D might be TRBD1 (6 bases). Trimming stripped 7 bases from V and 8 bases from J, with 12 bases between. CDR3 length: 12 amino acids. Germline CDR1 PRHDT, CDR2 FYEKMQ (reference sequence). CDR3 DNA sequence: TGTGCCAGCACACAGGGCGCGGATGAGCAGTTCTTC. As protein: CASTQGADEQFF.

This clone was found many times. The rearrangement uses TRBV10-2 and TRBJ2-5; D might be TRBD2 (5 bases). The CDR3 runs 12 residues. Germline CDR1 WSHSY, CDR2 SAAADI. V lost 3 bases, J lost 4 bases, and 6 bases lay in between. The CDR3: CASSDAGETQYF. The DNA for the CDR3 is TGCGCCAGCAGTGATGCGGGAGAGACCCAGTACTTC.

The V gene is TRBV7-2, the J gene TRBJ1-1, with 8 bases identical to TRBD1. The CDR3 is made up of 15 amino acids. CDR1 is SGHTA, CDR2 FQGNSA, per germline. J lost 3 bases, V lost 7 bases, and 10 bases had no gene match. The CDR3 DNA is TGTGCCAGCATCCCCGGGACAGGTTACTACACTGAAGCTTTCTTT. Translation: CASIPGTGYYTEAFF.

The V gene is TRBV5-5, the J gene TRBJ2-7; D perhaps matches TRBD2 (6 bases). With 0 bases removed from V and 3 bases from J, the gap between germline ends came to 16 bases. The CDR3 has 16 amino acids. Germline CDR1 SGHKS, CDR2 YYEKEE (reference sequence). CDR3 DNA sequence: TGTGCCAGCAGCTTGGGCGGGGTGGGGTCCGGCTACGAGCAGTACTTC. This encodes CASSLGGVGSGYEQYF.

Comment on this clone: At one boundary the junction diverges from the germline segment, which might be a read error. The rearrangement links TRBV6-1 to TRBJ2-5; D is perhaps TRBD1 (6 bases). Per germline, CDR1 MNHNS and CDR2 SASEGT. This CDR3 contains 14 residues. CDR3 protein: CASRDSLNKETKYF. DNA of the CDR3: TGTGCCAGCAGGGACAGCCTAAACAAAGAGACCAAGTACTTC.